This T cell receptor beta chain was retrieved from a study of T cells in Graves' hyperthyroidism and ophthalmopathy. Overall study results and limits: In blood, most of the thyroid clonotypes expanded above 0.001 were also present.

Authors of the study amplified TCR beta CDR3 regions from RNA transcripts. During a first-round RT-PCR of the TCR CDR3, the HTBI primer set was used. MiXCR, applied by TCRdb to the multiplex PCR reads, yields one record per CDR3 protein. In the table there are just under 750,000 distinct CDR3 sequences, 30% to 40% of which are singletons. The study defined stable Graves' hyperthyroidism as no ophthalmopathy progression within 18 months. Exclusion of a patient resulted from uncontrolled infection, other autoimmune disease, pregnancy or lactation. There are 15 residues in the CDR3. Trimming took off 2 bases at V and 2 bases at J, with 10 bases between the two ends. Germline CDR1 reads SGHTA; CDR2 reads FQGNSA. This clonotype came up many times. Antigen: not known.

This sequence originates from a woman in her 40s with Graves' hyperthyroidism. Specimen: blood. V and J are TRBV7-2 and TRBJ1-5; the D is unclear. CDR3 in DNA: TGTGCCAGCAGCTTAACTCCCTCAGGCAATCAGCCCCAGCATTTT. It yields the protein CASSLTPSGNQPQHF.